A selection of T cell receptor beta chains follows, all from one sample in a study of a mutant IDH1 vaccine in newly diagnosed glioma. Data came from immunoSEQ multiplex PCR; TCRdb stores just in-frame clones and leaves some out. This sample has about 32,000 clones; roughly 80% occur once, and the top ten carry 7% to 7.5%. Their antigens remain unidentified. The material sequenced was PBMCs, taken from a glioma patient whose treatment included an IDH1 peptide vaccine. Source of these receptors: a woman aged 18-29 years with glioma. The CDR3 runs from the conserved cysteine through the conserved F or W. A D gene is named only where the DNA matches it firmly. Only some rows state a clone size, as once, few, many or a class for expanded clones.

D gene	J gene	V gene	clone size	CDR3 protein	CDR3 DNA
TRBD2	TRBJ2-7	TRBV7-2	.	CASSPPGGRAYEQYF	TGTGCCAGCAGCCCCCCCGGCGGGAGAGCTTACGAGCAGTACTTC
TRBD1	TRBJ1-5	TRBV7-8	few	CASSMTGIQPQHF	TGTGCCAGCAGCATGACAGGGATTCAGCCCCAGCATTTT
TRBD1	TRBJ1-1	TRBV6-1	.	CASSVLQGAAETEAFF	TGTGCCAGCAGTGTTTTACAGGGGGCAGCGGAGACTGAAGCTTTCTTT
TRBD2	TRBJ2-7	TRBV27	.	CASSGGTRVNEQYF	TGTGCCAGCAGTGGGGGGACTAGGGTGAACGAGCAGTACTTC
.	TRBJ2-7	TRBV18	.	CASSPLWRRTGNRSSSYEQYF	TGTGCCAGCTCACCACTTTGGAGAAGAACAGGGAATCGTTCGAGCTCCTACGAGCAGTACTTC
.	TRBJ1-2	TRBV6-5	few	CASSYTEAYGYTF	TGTGCCAGCAGTTACACAGAAGCTTATGGCTACACCTTC
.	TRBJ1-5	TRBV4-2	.	CASSQTDLGFLRNQPQHF	TGTGCCAGCAGCCAAACGGATCTGGGGTTTTTGCGGAATCAGCCCCAGCATTTT
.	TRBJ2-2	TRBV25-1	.	CASSESNRVTGELFF	TGTGCCAGCAGTGAAAGTAACAGGGTCACCGGGGAGCTGTTTTTT
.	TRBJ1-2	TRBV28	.	CASSLDGNYGYTF	TGTGCCAGCAGTCTAGACGGGAACTATGGCTACACCTTC
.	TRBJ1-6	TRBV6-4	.	CASSPEGNSPLHF	TGTGCCAGCAGCCCCGAGGGGAATTCACCCCTCCACTTT
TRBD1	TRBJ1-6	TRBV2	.	CATGKDRENSPLHF	TGTGCCACCGGGAAAGACAGGGAAAATTCACCCCTCCACTTT
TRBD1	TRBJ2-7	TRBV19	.	CASSARDRAAHEQYF	TGTGCCAGTAGTGCCCGGGACAGGGCGGCACACGAGCAGTACTTC
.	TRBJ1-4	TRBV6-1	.	CASSFPTNEKLFF	TGTGCCAGCAGCTTTCCAACTAATGAAAAACTGTTTTTT
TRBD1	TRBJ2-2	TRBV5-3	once	CARSLPDRGIRGSLLFF	TGTGCCAGAAGCCTCCCTGACAGGGGGATACGGGGGAGCTTGCTGTTTTTT
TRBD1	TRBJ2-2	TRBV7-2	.	CASSFKQGTGELFF	TGTGCCAGCAGCTTCAAACAGGGGACCGGGGAGCTGTTTTTT